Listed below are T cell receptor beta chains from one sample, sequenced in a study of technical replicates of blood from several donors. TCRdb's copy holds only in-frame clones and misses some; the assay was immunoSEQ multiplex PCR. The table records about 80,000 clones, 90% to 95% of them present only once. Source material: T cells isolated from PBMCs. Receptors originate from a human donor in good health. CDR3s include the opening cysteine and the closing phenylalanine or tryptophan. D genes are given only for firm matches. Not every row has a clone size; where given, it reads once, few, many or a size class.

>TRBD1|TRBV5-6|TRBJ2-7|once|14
TGTGCCAGCAGCGCACAGGGGCGGACCTACGAGCAGTACTTC
CASSAQGRTYEQYF
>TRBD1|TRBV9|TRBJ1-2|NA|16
TGTGCCAGCAGCGTCACACAGGGGGAAACTAACTATGGCTACACCTTC
CASSVTQGETNYGYTF
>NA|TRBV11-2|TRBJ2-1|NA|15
TGTGCCAGCAGCTTAGAAGCGGCACCAATCAATGAGCAGTTCTTC
CASSLEAAPINEQFF
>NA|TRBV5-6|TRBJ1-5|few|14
TGTGCCAGCAGCTCCCTCCAGGTGAATCAGCCCCAGCATTTT
CASSSLQVNQPQHF
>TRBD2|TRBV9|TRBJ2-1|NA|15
TGTGCCAGCAGCGTAGAAACTAGCGGGAGCAATGAGCAGTTCTTC
CASSVETSGSNEQFF
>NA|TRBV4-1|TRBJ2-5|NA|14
TGCGCCAGCAGCCAAGTGGCCAGTCAAGAGACCCAGTACTTC
CASSQVASQETQYF
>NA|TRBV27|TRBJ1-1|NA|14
TGTGCCAGCAGTTCCAGGGGCTGGAACACTGAAGCTTTCTTT
CASSSRGWNTEAFF
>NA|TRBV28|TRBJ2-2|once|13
TGTGCCAGCAGTTTAATAGACACCGGGGAGCTGTTTTTT
CASSLIDTGELFF
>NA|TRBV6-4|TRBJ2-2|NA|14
TGTGCCAGCAGGGCGGAAGCGAACACCGGGGAGCTGTTTTTT
CASRAEANTGELFF
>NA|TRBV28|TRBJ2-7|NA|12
TGTGCCAGCACCGAGCCAGGGAACGAGCAGTACTTC
CASTEPGNEQYF
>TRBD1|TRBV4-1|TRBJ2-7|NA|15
TGCGCCAGCAGCCAAGGGGAGGACAGGGGGTGGGAGCAGTACTTC
CASSQGEDRGWEQYF
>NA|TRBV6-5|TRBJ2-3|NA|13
TGTGCCAGCGGTAGACTGAGAACAGATACGCAGTATTTT
CASGRLRTDTQYF
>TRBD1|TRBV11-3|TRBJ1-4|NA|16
TGTGCCAGCAGTCAATACACAGGGGAATCTAATGAAAAACTGTTTTTT
CASSQYTGESNEKLFF
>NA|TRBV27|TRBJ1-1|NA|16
TGTGCCAGCAGCCTCTATAGTGGAGGGCCTAACACTGAAGCTTTCTTT
CASSLYSGGPNTEAFF
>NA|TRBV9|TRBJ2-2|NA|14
TGTGCCAGCAGCGTAGCGGGGTGGAATGGGGAGCTGTTTTTT
CASSVAGWNGELFF
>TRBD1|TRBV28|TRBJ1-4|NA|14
TGTGCCAGCAGTTCCGGGACAGTCTATGAAAAACTGTTTTTT
CASSSGTVYEKLFF
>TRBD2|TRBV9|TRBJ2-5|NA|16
TGTGCCAGCAGCGTAGACAGCGGGAGGGCCCATGAGACCCAGTACTTC
CASSVDSGRAHETQYF
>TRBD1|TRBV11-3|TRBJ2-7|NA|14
TGTGCCAGCAGCGCCGGACAGGGACCCTACGAGCAGTACTTC
CASSAGQGPYEQYF
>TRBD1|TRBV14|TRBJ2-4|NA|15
TGTGCCAGCAGCCCCGGGACAGGGGGCGTAAACATTCAGTACTTC
CASSPGTGGVNIQYF
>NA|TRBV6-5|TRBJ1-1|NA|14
TGTGCCAGCAGTTGGAGCGAGGGGAACACTGAAGCTTTCTTT
CASSWSEGNTEAFF
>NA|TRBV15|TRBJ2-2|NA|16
TGTGCCACCAGCAGAGACTTGGAGACGAACACCGGGGAGCTGTTTTTT
CATSRDLETNTGELFF
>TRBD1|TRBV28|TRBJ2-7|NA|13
TGTGCCAGCAGTTTGACAGGGGAATACGAGCAGTACTTC
CASSLTGEYEQYF
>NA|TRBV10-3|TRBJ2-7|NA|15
TGTGCCATCAGTGACCCTACCGGGTTACGGGACGAGCAGTACTTC
CAISDPTGLRDEQYF
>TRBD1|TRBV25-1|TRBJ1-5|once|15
TGTGCCAGCAGTGACCAGGGGGCCAGCAATCAGCCCCAGCATTTT
CASSDQGASNQPQHF
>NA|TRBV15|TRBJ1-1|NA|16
TGTGCCACCACCCCAGCAGGGGAGGGAGGTGGTACTGAAGCTTTCTTT
CATTPAGEGGGTEAFF
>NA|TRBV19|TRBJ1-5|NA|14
TGTGCCAGTAGGGAAGAAGGAGAGTTGGGGCCCCAGCATTTT
CASREEGELGPQHF
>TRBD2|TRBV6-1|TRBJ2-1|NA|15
TGTGCCAGCAGTGAAAACCTAGCGGGTTACAATGAGCAGTTCTTC
CASSENLAGYNEQFF
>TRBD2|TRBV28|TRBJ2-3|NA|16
TGTGCCAGCAGTTTACTAGCGGGAGGGTCCCCAGATACGCAGTATTTT
CASSLLAGGSPDTQYF
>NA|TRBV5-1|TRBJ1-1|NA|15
TGCGCCAGCAGCTGGCCGTGGGCCCGGAACACTGAAGCTTTCTTT
CASSWPWARNTEAFF
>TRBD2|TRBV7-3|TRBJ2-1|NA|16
TGTGCCAGCGAAGCTATCGGACTAGCGGGAGGAGGTGAGCAGTTCTTC
CASEAIGLAGGGEQFF
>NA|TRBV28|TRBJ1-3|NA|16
TGTGCCAGCAGTTTAAGGGGAGGACACTCTGGAAACACCATATATTTT
CASSLRGGHSGNTIYF
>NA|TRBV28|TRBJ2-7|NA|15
TGTGCCAGCAGTTTAGCGGCGGGATTTGCCTACGAGCAGTACTTC
CASSLAAGFAYEQYF
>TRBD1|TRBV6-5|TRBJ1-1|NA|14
TGTGCCAGCAGTTATCACAGGGGAGAGACTGAAGCTTTCTTT
CASSYHRGETEAFF
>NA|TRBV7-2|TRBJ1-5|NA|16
TGTGCCAGCAGCTTAGTAGCCGGGAATAGCAATCAGCCCCAGCATTTT
CASSLVAGNSNQPQHF
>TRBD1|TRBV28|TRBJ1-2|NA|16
TGTGCCAGCAGCTTACCCCCGGGACAGGGGAACTATGGCTACACCTTC
CASSLPPGQGNYGYTF
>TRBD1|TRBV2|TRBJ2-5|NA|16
TGTGCCAGCAGTGAAGCGGGAAGACAGGGGGGGGAGACCCAGTACTTC
CASSEAGRQGGETQYF
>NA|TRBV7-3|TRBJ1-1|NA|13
TGTGCCAGCAGCACATTACCGGGGGATGAAGCTTTCTTT
CASSTLPGDEAFF
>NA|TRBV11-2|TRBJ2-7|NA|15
TGTGCCAGCAGCTTCTCCCCCGGTGCCGCCTACGAGCAGTACTTC
CASSFSPGAAYEQYF
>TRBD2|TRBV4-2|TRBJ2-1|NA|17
TGTGCCAGCAGCCAAGATGTCCTAGCGGGAGGGCCAAGTGAGCAGTTCTTC
CASSQDVLAGGPSEQFF
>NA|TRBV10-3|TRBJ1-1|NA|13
TGTGCCATCAGTGAGCCTAGCAGGGGTGCAGCTTTCTTT
CAISEPSRGAAFF
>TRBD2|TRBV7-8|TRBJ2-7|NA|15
TGTGCCAGCAGCTTCTCCGTGGCGGGAGTCTACGAGCAGTACTTC
CASSFSVAGVYEQYF
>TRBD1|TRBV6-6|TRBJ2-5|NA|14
TGTGCCAGCAGTACCACAGGGGGCTTGGAGACCCAGTACTTC
CASSTTGGLETQYF
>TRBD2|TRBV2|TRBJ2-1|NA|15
TGTGCCAGCAGTGTAGAACTAGCGGGGTACAATGAGCAGTTCTTC
CASSVELAGYNEQFF
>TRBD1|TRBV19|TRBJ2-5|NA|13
TGTGCCAGTAGTGCAGGGGGATTAAAGACCCAGTACTTC
CASSAGGLKTQYF
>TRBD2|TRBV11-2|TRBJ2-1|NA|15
TGTGCCAGCGGCACAACTAGCGGGAGAGCTCATGAGCAGTTCTTC
CASGTTSGRAHEQFF
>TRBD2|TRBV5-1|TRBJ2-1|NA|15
TGCGCCAGCAGCAACCTAGCGGGGGTCGGGAATGAGCAGTTCTTC
CASSNLAGVGNEQFF
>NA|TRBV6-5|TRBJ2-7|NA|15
TGTGCCAGCAGTTACACGGGAGAAAGGAGGTACGAGCAGTACTTC
CASSYTGERRYEQYF
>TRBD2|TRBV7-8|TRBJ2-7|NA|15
TGTGCCACCTCGATCCCTCTAGCGGGAGGTTACGAGCAGTACTTC
CATSIPLAGGYEQYF
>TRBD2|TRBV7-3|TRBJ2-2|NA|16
TGTGCCAGCCGGGCCCTCCTAGCGGTTAACACCGGGGAGCTGTTTTTT
CASRALLAVNTGELFF
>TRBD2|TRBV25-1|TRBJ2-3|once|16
TGTGCCAGCAGTGAATTAACTAGCGGGGCCACAGATACGCAGTATTTT
CASSELTSGATDTQYF